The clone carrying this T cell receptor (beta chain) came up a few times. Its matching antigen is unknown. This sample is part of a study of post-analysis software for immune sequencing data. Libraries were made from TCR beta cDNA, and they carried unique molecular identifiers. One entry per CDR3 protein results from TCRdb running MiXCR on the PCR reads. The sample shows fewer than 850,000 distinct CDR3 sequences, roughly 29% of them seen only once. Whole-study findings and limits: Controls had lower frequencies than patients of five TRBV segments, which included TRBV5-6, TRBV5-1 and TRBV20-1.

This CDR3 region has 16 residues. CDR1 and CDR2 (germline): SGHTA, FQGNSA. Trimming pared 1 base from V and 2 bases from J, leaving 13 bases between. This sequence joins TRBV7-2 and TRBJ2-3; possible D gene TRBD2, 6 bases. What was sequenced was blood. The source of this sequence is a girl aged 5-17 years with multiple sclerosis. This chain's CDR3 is CASSLGGGRVTDTQYF. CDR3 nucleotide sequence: TGTGCCAGCAGCTTAGGGGGAGGTCGGGTCACAGATACGCAGTATTTT.